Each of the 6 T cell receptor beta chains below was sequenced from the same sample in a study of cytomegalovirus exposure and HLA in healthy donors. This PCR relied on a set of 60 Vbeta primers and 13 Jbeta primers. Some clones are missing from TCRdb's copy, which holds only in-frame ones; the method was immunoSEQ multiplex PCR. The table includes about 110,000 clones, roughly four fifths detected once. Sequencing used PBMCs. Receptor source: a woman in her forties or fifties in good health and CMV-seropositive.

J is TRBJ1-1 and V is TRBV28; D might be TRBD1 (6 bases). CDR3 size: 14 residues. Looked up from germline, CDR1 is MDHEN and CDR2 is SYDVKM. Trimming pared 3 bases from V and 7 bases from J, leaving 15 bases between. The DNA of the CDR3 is TGTGCCAGCAGTTTCCAGGGACACCTTCGTGAAGCTTTCTTT. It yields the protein CASSFQGHLREAFF.

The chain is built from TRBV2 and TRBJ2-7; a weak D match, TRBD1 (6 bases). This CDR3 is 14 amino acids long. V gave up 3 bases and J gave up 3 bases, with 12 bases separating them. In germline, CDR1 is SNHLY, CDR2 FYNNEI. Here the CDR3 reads CASSDQGKFYEQYF. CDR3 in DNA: TGTGCCAGCAGTGATCAGGGGAAGTTCTACGAGCAGTACTTC.

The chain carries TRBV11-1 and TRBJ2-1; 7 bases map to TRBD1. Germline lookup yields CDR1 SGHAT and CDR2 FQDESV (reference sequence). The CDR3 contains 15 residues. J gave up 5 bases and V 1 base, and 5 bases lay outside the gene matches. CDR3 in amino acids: CASSLGLGQDNEQFF. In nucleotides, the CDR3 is TGTGCCAGCAGCTTAGGATTAGGACAGGACAATGAGCAGTTCTTC.

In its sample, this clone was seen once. CDR3 residues: CASSVSQGSEKLFF. For the CDR3, the DNA is TGTGCCAGCAGCGTATCACAGGGAAGTGAAAAACTGTTTTTT. The V gene is TRBV9, the J gene TRBJ1-4; the D gene is possibly TRBD1 (6 bases). Germline V gives CDR1 SGDLS, CDR2 YYNGEE. The CDR3 totals 14 residues. V was trimmed by 1 base and J by 7 bases, leaving 11 bases between them.

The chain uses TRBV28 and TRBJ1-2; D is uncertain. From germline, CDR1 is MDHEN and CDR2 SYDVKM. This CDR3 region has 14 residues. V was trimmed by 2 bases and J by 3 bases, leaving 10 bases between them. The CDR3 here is CASSLSTVYYGYTF. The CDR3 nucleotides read TGTGCCAGCAGTTTAAGTACGGTATACTATGGCTACACCTTC.

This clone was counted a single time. CDR3 DNA sequence: TGCGCCAGCAGCTTTAATAGGGAGAGTGCTGAAGCTTTCTTT. This codes for CASSFNRESAEAFF. The gene calls are TRBV5-1 and TRBJ1-1; unclear D gene. CDR1 and CDR2 from the germline V gene are SGHRS and YFSETQ. V gave up 2 bases and J gave up 6 bases, with 14 bases separating them. The CDR3 runs 14 residues.